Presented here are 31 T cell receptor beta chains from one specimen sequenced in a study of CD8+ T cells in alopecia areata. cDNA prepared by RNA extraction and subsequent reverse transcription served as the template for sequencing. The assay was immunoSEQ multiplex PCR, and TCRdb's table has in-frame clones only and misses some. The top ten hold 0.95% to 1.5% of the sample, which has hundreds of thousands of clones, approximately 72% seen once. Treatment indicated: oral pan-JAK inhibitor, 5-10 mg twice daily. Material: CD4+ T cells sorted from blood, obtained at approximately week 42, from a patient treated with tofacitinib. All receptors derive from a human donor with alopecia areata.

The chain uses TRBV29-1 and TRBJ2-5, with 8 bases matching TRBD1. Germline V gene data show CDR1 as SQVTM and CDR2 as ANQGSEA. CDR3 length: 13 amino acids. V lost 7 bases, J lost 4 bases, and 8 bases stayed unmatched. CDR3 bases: TGCAGCGCCGACAGGGGTTTTGGAGAGACCCAGTACTTC. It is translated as CSADRGFGETQYF.

DNA of the CDR3: TGTGCCAGCTCCCCGTCACAGGGCCGGACTAACTATGGCTACACCTTC. This codes for CASSPSQGRTNYGYTF. V is TRBV18 and J is TRBJ1-2; D might be TRBD1 (6 bases). With 6 bases removed from V and 0 bases from J, the gap between germline ends came to 17 bases. Germline V lookup: CDR1 KGHSH, CDR2 LQKENI. The CDR3 is made up of 16 amino acids.

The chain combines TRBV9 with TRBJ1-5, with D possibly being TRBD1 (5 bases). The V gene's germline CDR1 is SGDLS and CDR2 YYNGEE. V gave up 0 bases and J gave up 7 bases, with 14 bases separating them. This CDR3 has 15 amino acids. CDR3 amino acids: CASSVGEGRGQPQHF. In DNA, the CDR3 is TGTGCCAGCAGCGTAGGGGAGGGGCGCGGGCAGCCCCAGCATTTT.

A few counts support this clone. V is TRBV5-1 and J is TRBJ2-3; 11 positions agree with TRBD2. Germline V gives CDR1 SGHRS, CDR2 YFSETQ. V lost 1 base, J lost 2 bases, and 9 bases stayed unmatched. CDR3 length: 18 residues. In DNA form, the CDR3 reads TGCGCCAGCAGCTTGAGCCCACTAGCGGGGGCCTCCACAGATACGCAGTATTTT. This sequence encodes CASSLSPLAGASTDTQYF.

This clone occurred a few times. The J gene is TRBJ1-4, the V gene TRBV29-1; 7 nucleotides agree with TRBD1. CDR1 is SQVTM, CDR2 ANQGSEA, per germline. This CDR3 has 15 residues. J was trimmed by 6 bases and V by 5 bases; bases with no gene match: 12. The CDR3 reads CSVRDSPSPDEKLFF. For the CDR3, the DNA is TGCAGCGTTCGGGACAGCCCGTCCCCTGATGAAAAACTGTTTTTT.

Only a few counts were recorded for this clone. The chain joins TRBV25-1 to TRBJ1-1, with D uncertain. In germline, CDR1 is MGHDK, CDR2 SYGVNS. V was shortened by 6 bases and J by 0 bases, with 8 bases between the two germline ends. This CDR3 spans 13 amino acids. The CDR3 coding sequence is TGTGCCAGCAGGGACGGCGTGAACACTGAAGCTTTCTTT. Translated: CASRDGVNTEAFF.

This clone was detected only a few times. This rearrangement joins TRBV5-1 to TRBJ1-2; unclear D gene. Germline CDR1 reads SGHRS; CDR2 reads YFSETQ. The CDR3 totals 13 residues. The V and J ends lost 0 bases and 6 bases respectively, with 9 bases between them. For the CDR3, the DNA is TGCGCCAGCAGCTTGGACGGGAAGAATGGCTACACCTTC. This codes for CASSLDGKNGYTF.

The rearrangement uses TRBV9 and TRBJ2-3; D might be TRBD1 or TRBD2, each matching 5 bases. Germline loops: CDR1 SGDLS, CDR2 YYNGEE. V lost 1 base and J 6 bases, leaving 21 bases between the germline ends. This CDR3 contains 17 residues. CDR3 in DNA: TGTGCCAGCAGCGTACAGCAGGGTCAGGACTCTTGGGATACGCAGTATTTT. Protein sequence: CASSVQQGQDSWDTQYF.

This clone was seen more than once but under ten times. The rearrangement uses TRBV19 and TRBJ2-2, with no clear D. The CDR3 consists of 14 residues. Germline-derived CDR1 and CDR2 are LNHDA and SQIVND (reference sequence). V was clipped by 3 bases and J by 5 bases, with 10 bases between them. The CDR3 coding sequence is TGTGCCAGTAGTATGTTAGCCCGGACCGGGGAGCTGTTTTTT. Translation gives CASSMLARTGELFF.

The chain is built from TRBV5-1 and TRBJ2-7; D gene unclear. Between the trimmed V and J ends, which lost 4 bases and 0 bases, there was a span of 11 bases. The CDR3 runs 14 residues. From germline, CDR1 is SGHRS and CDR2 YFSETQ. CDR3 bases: TGCGCCAGCAGCAGAGAAGGAAGCTCCTACGAGCAGTACTTC. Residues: CASSREGSSYEQYF.

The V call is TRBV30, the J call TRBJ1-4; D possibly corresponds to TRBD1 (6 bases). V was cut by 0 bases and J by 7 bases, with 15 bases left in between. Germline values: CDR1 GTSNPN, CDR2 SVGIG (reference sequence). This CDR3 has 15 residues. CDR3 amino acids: CAWSVGTGQSEKLFF. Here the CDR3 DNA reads TGTGCCTGGAGTGTAGGAACAGGGCAGAGTGAAAAACTGTTTTTT.

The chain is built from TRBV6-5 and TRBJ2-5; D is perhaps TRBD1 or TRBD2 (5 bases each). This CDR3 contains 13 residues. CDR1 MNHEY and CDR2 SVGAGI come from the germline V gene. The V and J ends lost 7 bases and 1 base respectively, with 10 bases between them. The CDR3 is CASTRDGQETQYF. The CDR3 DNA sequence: TGTGCCAGCACGAGGGACGGCCAAGAGACCCAGTACTTC.

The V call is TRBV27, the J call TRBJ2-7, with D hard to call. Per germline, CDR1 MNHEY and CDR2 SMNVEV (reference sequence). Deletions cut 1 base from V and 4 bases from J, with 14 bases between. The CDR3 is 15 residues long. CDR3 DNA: TGTGCCAGCAGTTTATATATCGACGGCGTATACGAGCAGTACTTC. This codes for CASSLYIDGVYEQYF.

The CDR3 DNA reads TGTGCCAGCAGCCAAGAGGCAACAGGGGCTGGGGCCAACGTCCTGACTTTC. It yields the protein CASSQEATGAGANVLTF. The chain recombines TRBV14 with TRBJ2-6; 7 bases are a match to TRBD1. V trimming: 0 bases; J trimming: 2 bases; junction bases outside the gene matches: 4. Germline V gene lookup returns CDR1 SGHDN and CDR2 FVKESK. CDR3 length: 17 amino acids.

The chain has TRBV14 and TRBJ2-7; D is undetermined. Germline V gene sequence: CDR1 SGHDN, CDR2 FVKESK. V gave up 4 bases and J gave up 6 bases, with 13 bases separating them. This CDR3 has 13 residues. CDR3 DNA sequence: TGTGCCAGCAGCCTGGTCGGGCAATCCGAGCAGTACTTC. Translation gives CASSLVGQSEQYF.

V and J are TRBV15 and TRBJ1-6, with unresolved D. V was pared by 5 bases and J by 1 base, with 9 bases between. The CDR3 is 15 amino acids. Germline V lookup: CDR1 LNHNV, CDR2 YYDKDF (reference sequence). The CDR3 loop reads CATSEAGSYNSPLHF. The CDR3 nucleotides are TGTGCCACCAGCGAGGCCGGTTCCTATAATTCACCCCTCCACTTT. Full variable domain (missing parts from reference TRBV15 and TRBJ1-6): DAMVIQNPRYQVTQFGKPVTLSCSQTLNHNVMYWYQQKSSQAPKLLFHYYDKDFNNEADTPDNFQSRRPNTSFCFLDIRSPGLGDTAMYLCATSEAGSYNSPLHFGNGTRLTVT.

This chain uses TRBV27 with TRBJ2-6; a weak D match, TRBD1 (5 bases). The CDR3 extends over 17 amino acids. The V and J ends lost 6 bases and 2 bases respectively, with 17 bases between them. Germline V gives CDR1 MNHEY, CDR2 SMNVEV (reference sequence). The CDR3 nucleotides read TGTGCCAGCAGCCCCCAGGGCCCCAGGGCTGGGGCCAACGTCCTGACTTTC. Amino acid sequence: CASSPQGPRAGANVLTF.

CDR3 DNA sequence: TGTGCCAGCGGCCGGGCGGTCGGGGCCTATAATTCACCCCTCCACTTT. It yields the protein CASGRAVGAYNSPLHF. The chain recombines TRBV27 with TRBJ1-6; D not certain. The CDR3 has 16 residues. The V end was cut by 8 bases, the J end by 2 bases, with 16 bases between. Germline CDR1 reads MNHEY; CDR2 reads SMNVEV (reference sequence).

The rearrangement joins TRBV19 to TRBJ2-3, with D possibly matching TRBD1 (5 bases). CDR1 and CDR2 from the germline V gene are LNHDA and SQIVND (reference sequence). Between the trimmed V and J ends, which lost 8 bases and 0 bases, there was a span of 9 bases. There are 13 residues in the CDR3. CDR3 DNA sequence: TGTGCCAGTTGGGGCCCTAGCACAGATACGCAGTATTTT. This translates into CASWGPSTDTQYF.

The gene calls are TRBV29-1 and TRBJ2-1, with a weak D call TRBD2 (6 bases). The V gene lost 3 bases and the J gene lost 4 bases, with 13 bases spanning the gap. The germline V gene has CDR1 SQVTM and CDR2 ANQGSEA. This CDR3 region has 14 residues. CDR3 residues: CSVDDGTLYNEQFF. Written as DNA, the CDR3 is TGCAGCGTTGACGACGGGACTCTTTACAATGAGCAGTTCTTC.

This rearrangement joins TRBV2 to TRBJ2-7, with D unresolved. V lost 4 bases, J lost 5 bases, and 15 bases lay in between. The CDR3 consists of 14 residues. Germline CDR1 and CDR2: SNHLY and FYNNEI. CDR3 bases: TGTGCCAGCAGTGTAGCCAGCGTAGTTGACGAGCAGTACTTC. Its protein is CASSVASVVDEQYF. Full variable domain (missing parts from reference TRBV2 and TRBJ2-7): EPEVTQTPSHQVTQMGQEVILRCVPISNHLYFYWYRQILGQKVEFLVSFYNNEISEKSEIFDDQFSVERPDGSNFTLKIRSTKLEDSAMYFCASSVASVVDEQYFGPGTRLTVT.

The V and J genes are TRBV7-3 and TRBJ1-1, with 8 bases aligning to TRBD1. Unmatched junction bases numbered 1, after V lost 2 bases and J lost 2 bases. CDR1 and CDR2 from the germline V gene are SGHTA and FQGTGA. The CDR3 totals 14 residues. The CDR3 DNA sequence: TGTGCCAGCAGCTTACAGGGGGCAAACACTGAAGCTTTCTTT. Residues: CASSLQGANTEAFF.

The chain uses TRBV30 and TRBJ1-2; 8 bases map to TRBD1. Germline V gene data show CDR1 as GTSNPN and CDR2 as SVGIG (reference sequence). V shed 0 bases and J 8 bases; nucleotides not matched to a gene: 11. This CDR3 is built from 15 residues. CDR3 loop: CAWSVRTTGGGGYTF. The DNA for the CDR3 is TGTGCCTGGAGTGTACGGACCACAGGGGGAGGAGGCTACACCTTC.

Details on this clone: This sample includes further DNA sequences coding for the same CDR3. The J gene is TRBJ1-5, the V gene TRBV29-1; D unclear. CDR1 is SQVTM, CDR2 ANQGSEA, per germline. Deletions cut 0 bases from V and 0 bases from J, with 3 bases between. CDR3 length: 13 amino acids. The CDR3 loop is CSVEENSNQPQHF. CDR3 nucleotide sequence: TGCAGCGTTGAAGAGAATAGCAATCAGCCCCAGCATTTT.

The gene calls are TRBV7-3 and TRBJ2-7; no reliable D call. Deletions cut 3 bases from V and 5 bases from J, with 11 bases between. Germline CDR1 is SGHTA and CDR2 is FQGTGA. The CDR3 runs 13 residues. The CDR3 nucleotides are TGTGCCAGCAGCTTCTTCTCTCGGGACGAGCAGTACTTC. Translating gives CASSFFSRDEQYF.

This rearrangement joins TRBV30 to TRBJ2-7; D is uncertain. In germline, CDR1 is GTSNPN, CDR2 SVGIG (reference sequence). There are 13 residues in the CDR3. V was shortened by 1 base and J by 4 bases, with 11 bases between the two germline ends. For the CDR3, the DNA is TGTGCCTGGAGTGGAATTTTGACATACGAGCAGTACTTC. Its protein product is CAWSGILTYEQYF.

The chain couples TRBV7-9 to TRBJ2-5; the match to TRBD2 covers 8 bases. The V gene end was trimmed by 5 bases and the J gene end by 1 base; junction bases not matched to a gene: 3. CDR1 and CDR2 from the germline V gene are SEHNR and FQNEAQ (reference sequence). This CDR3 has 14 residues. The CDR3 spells CASSPGLAQETQYF. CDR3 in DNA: TGTGCCAGCAGCCCTGGACTAGCCCAAGAGACCCAGTACTTC.

CDR3 coding DNA: TGTGCCAGCAGCTTCCAATCTGAGCAGTTCTTC. Translation: CASSFQSEQFF. The chain joins TRBV11-3 to TRBJ2-1; D is ambiguous. Trimming took 3 bases from V and 9 from J, leaving 6 bases between them. In germline, CDR1 is SGHNT, CDR2 YENEEA. The CDR3 length is 11 residues.

CDR3 bases: TGTGCCAGCAGTTTCGGGGGGCTCGAGCAGTACTTC. This encodes CASSFGGLEQYF. The genes are TRBV27 and TRBJ2-7, with D possibly matching TRBD2 (7 bases). Germline assignment: CDR1 MNHEY and CDR2 SMNVEV (reference sequence). The ends were cut back, 3 bases at V and 6 bases at J, with 9 bases in the middle. CDR3 length: 12 residues.

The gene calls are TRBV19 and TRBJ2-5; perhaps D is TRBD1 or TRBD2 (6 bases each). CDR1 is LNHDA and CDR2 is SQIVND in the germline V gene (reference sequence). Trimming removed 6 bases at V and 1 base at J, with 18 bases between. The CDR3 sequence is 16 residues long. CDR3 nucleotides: TGTGCCAGTAGCTGGGGGTCGGGGGCCCCCCAAGAGACCCAGTACTTC. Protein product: CASSWGSGAPQETQYF.

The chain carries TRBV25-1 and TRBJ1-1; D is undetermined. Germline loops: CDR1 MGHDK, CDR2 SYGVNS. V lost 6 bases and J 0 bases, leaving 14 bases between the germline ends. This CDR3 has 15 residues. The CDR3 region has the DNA TGTGCCAGCAGACCAAAAAATTGGGTGAACACTGAAGCTTTCTTT. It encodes CASRPKNWVNTEAFF.